A single sample gave rise to the 26 T cell receptor beta chains below, sequenced in a study of response to subunit inactivated influenza vaccine. TCRdb reanalysed the RT-PCR reads using MiXCR and keeps one entry per CDR3 protein. The sample comprises more than 400,000 distinct CDR3 sequences, about 7.2% of which are singletons, and 13% rests with the top ten. The starting material was PBMCs from blood, obtained roughly 24 months after vaccination. The receptors shown here come from a man aged 45-69 years who received an inactivated influenza vaccine.

This clonotype has ten or more counts. The chain joins TRBV6-2 or TRBV6-3 to TRBJ2-1, with TRBD2 matching 12 bases. Trimming took 8 bases from V and 0 from J; bases not matched to a gene: 14. The CDR3 is 19 amino acids. From germline, CDR1 is MNHEY and CDR2 SVGEGT. The CDR3 DNA sequence: TGTGCCAGCGGGTCACTAGCGGGGGGACTCCTGAGCTCCTACAATGAGCAGTTCTTC. It codes for CASGSLAGGLLSSYNEQFF.

The chain carries TRBV14 and TRBJ2-5, with D possibly matching TRBD2 (6 bases). The CDR3 is made up of 14 amino acids. Germline CDR1 is SGHDN and CDR2 is FVKESK. The V gene lost 7 bases and the J gene lost 0 bases, with 12 bases spanning the gap. CDR3 DNA sequence: TGTGCCAGCAACGGACGGGGGAACCAAGAGACCCAGTACTTC. Translation: CASNGRGNQETQYF.

V usage is TRBV4-2 and J usage is TRBJ2-7; possibly TRBD2 for D (5 bases). Germline V gives CDR1 LGHNA, CDR2 YNFKEQ. This CDR3 region has 12 residues. Trimming pared 8 bases from V and 3 bases from J, leaving 11 bases between. The CDR3 DNA sequence: TGTGCCAGCGAGGGCATCAACTACGAGCAGTACTTC. This gives the protein CASEGINYEQYF.

The rearrangement links TRBV27 to TRBJ2-2; D may be TRBD2 (6 bases). Germline CDR1 and CDR2: MNHEY and SMNVEV (reference sequence). This CDR3 has 14 amino acids. V was trimmed by 5 bases and J by 2 bases, leaving 9 bases between them. This CDR3 is CASSIGTNTGELFF. The CDR3 bases are TGTGCCAGCAGTATCGGGACTAACACCGGGGAGCTGTTTTTT.

The V gene is TRBV12-3 or TRBV12-4, the J gene TRBJ2-7, with 8 nucleotides matching TRBD1. This CDR3 comprises 13 residues. The V and J ends lost 8 bases and 2 bases, in that order; junction bases with no gene match: 5. This CDR3 is CASARQGPYEQYF. CDR3 nucleotides: TGTGCCAGCGCACGACAGGGGCCCTACGAGCAGTACTTC.

This clonotype showed up just once. Just one base apart from a much larger clone, this may be a read error. The chain recombines TRBV6-6 with TRBJ2-4; TRBD2 might be the D (5 bases). The CDR3 contains 12 residues. The V gene's germline CDR1 is MNHNY and CDR2 SVGAGI (reference sequence). The CDR3 loop is CASGLAKNIQHF. The CDR3 DNA is TGTGCCAGCGGTCTAGCCAAAAACATTCAGCACTTC.

The rearrangement uses TRBV29-1 and TRBJ2-6; D gene ambiguous. The CDR3 is 16 amino acids. V lost 1 base, J lost 1 base, and 11 bases lay in between. The germline gives CDR1 SQVTM, CDR2 ANQGSEA. CDR3 protein: CSVEAPSDSGANVLTF. The CDR3 region has the DNA TGCAGCGTTGAAGCCCCCTCTGATTCTGGGGCCAACGTCCTGACTTTC.

The V and J genes are TRBV12-3 or TRBV12-4 and TRBJ1-4, with TRBD1 identical over 7 bases. V lost 6 bases, J lost 4 bases, and 8 bases stayed unmatched. The CDR3 loop spans 15 amino acids. CDR3 amino acids: CASSQSRGSNEKLFF. The CDR3 DNA sequence: TGTGCCAGCAGCCAAAGCAGGGGGAGTAATGAAAAACTGTTTTTT.

The chain joins TRBV28 to TRBJ1-5; D gene ambiguous. The CDR3 runs to 13 residues. V was shortened by 3 bases and J by 5 bases, with 8 bases between the two germline ends. Per the germline V gene, CDR1 is MDHEN and CDR2 is SYDVKM. The CDR3 is CASSFSIDQPQHF. The CDR3 DNA reads as TGTGCCAGCAGTTTCTCAATAGATCAGCCCCAGCATTTT.

This clonotype occurred a few times. V gene TRBV2 combines with J gene TRBJ1-2; 9 bases are a match to TRBD1. The CDR3 loop spans 15 amino acids. V lost 6 bases to trimming and J lost 2 bases; unmatched junction nucleotides: 7. The germline CDR1 and CDR2 sequences are SNHLY and FYNNEI. CDR3 coding DNA: TGTGCCAGCAGGATGGACAGGGGAGCGAACTATGGCTACACCTTC. Its protein product is CASRMDRGANYGYTF.

This clonotype was found a few times. This chain uses TRBV7-2 with TRBJ2-7; no clear D. The CDR3 loop spans 13 amino acids. Trimming stripped 0 bases from V and 9 bases from J, with 12 bases between. From germline, CDR1 is SGHTA and CDR2 FQGNSA. The CDR3 loop reads CASSLASPLGQYF. The CDR3, as DNA: TGTGCCAGCAGCTTAGCTTCCCCTCTTGGGCAGTACTTC.

The chain has TRBV6-2 or TRBV6-3 and TRBJ2-5, with D perhaps TRBD1 or TRBD2 (5 bases each). V lost 6 bases and J lost 1, with 21 bases in between. The CDR3 spans 17 residues. The V gene's germline CDR1 is MNHEY and CDR2 SVGEGT. The CDR3 here is CASSYGRGGRTQETQYF. DNA for the CDR3: TGTGCCAGCAGCTACGGCCGTGGGGGACGGACCCAAGAGACCCAGTACTTC.

This clonotype was seen many times. The V call is TRBV7-2, the J call TRBJ2-7; D call uncertain. Per the germline V gene, CDR1 is SGHTA and CDR2 is FQGNSA. V lost 1 base to trimming and J lost 2 bases, with 6 bases between them. The length of the CDR3 is 13 residues. CDR3 coding DNA: TGTGCCAGCAGCTTAGAGATAACCTACGAGCAGTACTTC. It yields the protein CASSLEITYEQYF.

This clonotype was counted at least ten times. The J gene is TRBJ1-1, the V gene TRBV7-9; D might be TRBD1 (5 bases). The germline V gene encodes CDR1 SEHNR and CDR2 FQNEAQ (reference sequence). The length of the CDR3 is 13 residues. V lost 5 bases and J 5 bases, leaving 12 bases between the germline ends. Here the CDR3 reads CASSPGRGTEAFF. CDR3 nucleotides: TGTGCCAGCAGCCCCGGGCGGGGGACTGAAGCTTTCTTT. The full variable domain, its missing parts supplied by reference TRBV7-9 and TRBJ1-1, is DTGVSQNPRHKITKRGQNVTFRCDPISEHNRLYWYRQTLGQGPEFLTYFQNEAQLEKSRLLSDRFSAERPKGSFSTLEIQRTEQGDSAMYLCASSPGRGTEAFFGQGTRLTVV.

The rearrangement joins TRBV29-1 to TRBJ1-2; 7 bases map to TRBD1. Germline loops: CDR1 SQVTM, CDR2 ANQGSEA. The V segment lost 0 bases and the J segment 8 bases; nucleotides outside the gene matches: 9. CDR3 size: 14 residues. CDR3 DNA sequence: TGCAGCGTTGAAGAAGAGGGGGCGATCGGGGGCTACACCTTC. Translating it yields CSVEEEGAIGGYTF.

This clonotype was detected a few times. No conserved phenylalanine or tryptophan ends this CDR3, so it is likely a read error. Because the CDR3's place on the DNA is in doubt, the DNA is left out and the CDR3 is given as listed by TCRdb. This chain uses TRBV29-1 with TRBJ2-1; the table gives TRBD2 as D, unverified against the DNA. Both ends counted, the CDR3 spans 13 residues. Looked up from germline, CDR1 is SQVTM and CDR2 is ANQGSEA. The CDR3 loop reads CSVAREGLAGGPL.

J is TRBJ2-5 and V is TRBV3-1; 7 positions match TRBD1. The CDR3 spans 16 residues. The germline gives CDR1 LGHDT, CDR2 YNNKEL (reference sequence). J lost 2 bases, V lost 1 base, and 7 bases had no gene match. This CDR3 is CASSQVHGDRQETQYF. DNA for the CDR3: TGTGCCAGCAGCCAAGTGCACGGGGACAGACAAGAGACCCAGTACTTC.

The sample holds many counts of this clonotype. The rearrangement links TRBV4-3 to TRBJ1-1, with D unclear. Per germline, CDR1 LGHNA and CDR2 YSLEER. Trimming pared 4 bases from V and 6 bases from J, leaving 15 bases between. This CDR3 is built from 14 residues. The CDR3 region has the DNA TGCGCCAGCAGCCCCGCCCCGAGTGATGCTGAAGCTTTCTTT. Its protein is CASSPAPSDAEAFF.

This clonotype was detected a few times. This chain joins TRBV6-1 and TRBJ2-7, with D possibly matching TRBD2 (5 bases). Trimming stripped 5 bases from V and 0 bases from J, with 11 bases between. The CDR3 is 14 amino acids. Germline V gives CDR1 MNHNS, CDR2 SASEGT. This CDR3 is CASSKTSPSYEQYF. The CDR3 DNA is TGTGCCAGCAGTAAAACTAGTCCCTCCTACGAGCAGTACTTC.

CDR3 region: CSVGSRRGEGYGYTF. The CDR3 DNA is TGCAGCGTTGGAAGTAGACGGGGGGAAGGGTATGGCTACACCTTC. V gene TRBV29-1 combines with J gene TRBJ1-2, with D tentatively TRBD1 (5 bases). V lost 4 bases and J lost 5, with 20 bases in between. This CDR3 is 15 amino acids long. Germline CDR1 and CDR2: SQVTM and ANQGSEA. The full variable domain, in which reference TRBV29-1 and TRBJ1-2 provide the parts outside the CDR3, is SAVISQKPSRDICQRGTSLTIQCQVDSQVTMMFWYRQQPGQSLTLIATANQGSEATYESGFVIDKFPISRPNLTFSTLTVSNMSPEDSSIYLCSVGSRRGEGYGYTFGSGTRLTVV.

This clonotype was recorded many times. The chain is built from TRBV7-9 and TRBJ2-2; the D is unclear. Trimming shortened V by 3 bases and J by 2 bases, and 7 bases separated the two germline ends. This CDR3 spans 14 amino acids. Germline V gives CDR1 SEHNR, CDR2 FQNEAQ (reference sequence). The CDR3 protein is CASSFSPNTGELFF. CDR3 nucleotide sequence: TGTGCCAGCAGCTTCTCCCCAAACACCGGGGAGCTGTTTTTT.

This clonotype was detected a few times. The chain recombines TRBV9 with TRBJ2-1; no firm D call. The CDR3 has 16 amino acids. In germline, CDR1 is SGDLS, CDR2 YYNGEE. The ends were cut back, 0 bases at V and 0 bases at J, with 10 bases in the middle. The CDR3: CASSVDVENSYNEQFF. The CDR3 DNA follows: TGTGCCAGCAGCGTAGATGTAGAAAACTCCTACAATGAGCAGTTCTTC. The whole variable domain, remainder taken from reference TRBV9 and TRBJ2-1, is DSGVTQTPKHLITATGQRVTLRCSPRSGDLSVYWYQQSLDQGLQFLIQYYNGEERAKGNILERFSAQQFPDLHSELNLSSLELGDSALYFCASSVDVENSYNEQFFGPGTRLTVL.

The chain links TRBV29-1 to TRBJ2-3; no definite D call. The CDR3 length is 14 residues. The V gene lost 3 bases and the J gene lost 2 bases, with 12 bases spanning the gap. CDR1 is SQVTM and CDR2 is ANQGSEA in the germline V gene. CDR3 in DNA: TGCAGCGTTGACCGATACGATTTCACAGATACGCAGTATTTT. Translating gives CSVDRYDFTDTQYF.

This rearrangement joins TRBV20-1 to TRBJ1-4; 7 nucleotides align to TRBD1. J was trimmed by 8 bases and V by 4 bases; bases with no gene match: 10. Germline lookup yields CDR1 DFQATT and CDR2 SNEGSKA (reference sequence). CDR3 length equals 14 residues. Written as DNA, the CDR3 is TGCAGTGCTAAAAGACAGGGTAGGAGGGAAAAACTGTTTTTT. Protein: CSAKRQGRREKLFF.

This clonotype came up a few times. The CDR3 protein is CATSERRDIKETQYF. CDR3 bases: TGTGCCACCAGTGAGCGCCGGGACATAAAAGAGACCCAGTACTTC. The chain combines TRBV24-1 with TRBJ2-5; a possible D gene is TRBD1 (6 bases). This CDR3 comprises 15 residues. The germline V gene has CDR1 KGHDR and CDR2 SFDVKD. Trimming shortened V by 4 bases and J by 3 bases, and 14 bases separated the two germline ends.

J is TRBJ1-5 and V is TRBV6-1, with D possibly matching TRBD1 (6 bases). CDR1 and CDR2 from the germline V gene are MNHNS and SASEGT. V was pared by 4 bases and J by 7 bases, with 14 bases between. This CDR3 has 14 amino acids. For the CDR3, the DNA is TGTGCCAGCAGTGGCACAGGGCCGGTGCAGCCCCAGCATTTT. Encoded protein: CASSGTGPVQPQHF.